This T cell receptor beta chain is drawn from a study of shared clonotypes between healthy human individuals. Sorted-subset replicate PCRs used 200 ng DNA, about 30,000 T cell genomes. Data came from immunoSEQ multiplex PCR; TCRdb stores just in-frame clones and leaves some out. In the table there are under 850,000 clones, around 93% of which are singletons. General study results and limits: Larger estimated richness was generally seen in naive subsets than in memory subsets.

Naive CD8 cells comprised CD45RO-negative, CCR7-positively selected cells, excluding terminally differentiated effector memory CD45RA+ cells. The study drew all its donors from Caucasian adults living in Nashville, Tennessee. The V end was cut by 0 bases, the J end by 1 base, with 5 bases between. This CDR3 region has 13 residues. CDR1 GTSNPN and CDR2 SVGIG come from the germline V gene (reference sequence). Remarks on this clone: Its matching antigen is unknown.

Sequencing used naive CD8+ T cells sorted from blood. The chain has TRBV30 and TRBJ2-3; no firm D call. This TCR came from a young man in good health. DNA of the CDR3: TGTGCCTGGAGTGTATCGGGCACAGATACGCAGTATTTT. This gives the protein CAWSVSGTDTQYF.